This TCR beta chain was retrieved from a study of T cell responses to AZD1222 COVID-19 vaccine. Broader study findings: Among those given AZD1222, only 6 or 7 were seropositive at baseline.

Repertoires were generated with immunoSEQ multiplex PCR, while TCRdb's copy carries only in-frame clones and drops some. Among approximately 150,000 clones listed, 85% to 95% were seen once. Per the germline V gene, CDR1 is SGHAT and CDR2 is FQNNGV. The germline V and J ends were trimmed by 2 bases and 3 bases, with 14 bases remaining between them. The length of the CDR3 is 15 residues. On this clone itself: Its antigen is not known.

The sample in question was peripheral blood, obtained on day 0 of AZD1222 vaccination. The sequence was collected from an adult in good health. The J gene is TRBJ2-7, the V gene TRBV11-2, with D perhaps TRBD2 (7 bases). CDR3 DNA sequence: TGTGCCAGCAGCTTAAGAGGGGGGGCTTTCTACGAGCAGTACTTC. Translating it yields CASSLRGGAFYEQYF.